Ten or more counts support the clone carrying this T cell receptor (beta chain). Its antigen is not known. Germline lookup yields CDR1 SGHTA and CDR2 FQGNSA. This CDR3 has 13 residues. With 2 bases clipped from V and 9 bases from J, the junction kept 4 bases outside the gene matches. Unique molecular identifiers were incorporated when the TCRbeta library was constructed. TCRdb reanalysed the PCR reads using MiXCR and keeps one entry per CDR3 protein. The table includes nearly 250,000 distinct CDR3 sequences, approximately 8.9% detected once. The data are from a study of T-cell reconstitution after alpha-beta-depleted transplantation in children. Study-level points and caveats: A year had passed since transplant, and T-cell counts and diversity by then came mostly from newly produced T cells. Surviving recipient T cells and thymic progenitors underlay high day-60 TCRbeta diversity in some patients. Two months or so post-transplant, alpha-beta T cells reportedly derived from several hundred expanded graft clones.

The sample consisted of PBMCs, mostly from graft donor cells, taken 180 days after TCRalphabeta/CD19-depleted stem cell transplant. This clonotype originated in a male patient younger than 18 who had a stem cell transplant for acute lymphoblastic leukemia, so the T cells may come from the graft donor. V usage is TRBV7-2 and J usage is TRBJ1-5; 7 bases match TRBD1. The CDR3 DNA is TGTGCCAGCAGCTTAAGGGGGCCCGGGCCCCAGCATTTT. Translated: CASSLRGPGPQHF.